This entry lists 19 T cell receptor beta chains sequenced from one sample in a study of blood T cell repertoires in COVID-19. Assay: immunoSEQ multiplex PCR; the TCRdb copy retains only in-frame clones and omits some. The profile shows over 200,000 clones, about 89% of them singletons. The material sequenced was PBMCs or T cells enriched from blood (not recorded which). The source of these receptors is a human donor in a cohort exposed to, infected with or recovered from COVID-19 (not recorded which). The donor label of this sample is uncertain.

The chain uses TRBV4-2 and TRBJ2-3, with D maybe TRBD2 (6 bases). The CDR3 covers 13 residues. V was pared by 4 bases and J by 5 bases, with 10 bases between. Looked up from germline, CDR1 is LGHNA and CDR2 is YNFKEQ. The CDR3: CASSLDYRDTQYF. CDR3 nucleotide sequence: TGTGCCAGCAGCCTGGACTACCGAGATACGCAGTATTTT.

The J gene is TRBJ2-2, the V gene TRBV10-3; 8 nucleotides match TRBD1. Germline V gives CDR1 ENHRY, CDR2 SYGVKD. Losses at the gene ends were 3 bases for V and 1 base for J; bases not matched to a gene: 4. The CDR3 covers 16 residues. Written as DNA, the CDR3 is TGTGCCATCAGTGAAAGTGACAGGGGGAACACCGGGGAGCTGTTTTTT. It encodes CAISESDRGNTGELFF.

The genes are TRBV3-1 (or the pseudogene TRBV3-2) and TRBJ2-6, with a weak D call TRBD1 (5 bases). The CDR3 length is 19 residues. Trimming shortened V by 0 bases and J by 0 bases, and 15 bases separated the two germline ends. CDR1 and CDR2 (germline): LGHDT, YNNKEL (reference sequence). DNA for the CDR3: TGTGCCAGCAGCCAAGAAGAGGCAGGGCCAAGCTCTGGGGCCAACGTCCTGACTTTC. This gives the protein CASSQEEAGPSSGANVLTF.

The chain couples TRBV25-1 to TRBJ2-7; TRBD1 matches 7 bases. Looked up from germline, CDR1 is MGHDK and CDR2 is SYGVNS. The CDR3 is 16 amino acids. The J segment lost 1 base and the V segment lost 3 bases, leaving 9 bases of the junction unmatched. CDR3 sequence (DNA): TGTGCCAGCAGTGATCGCCGGGACAGTCCTTCCTACGAGCAGTACTTC. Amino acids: CASSDRRDSPSYEQYF.

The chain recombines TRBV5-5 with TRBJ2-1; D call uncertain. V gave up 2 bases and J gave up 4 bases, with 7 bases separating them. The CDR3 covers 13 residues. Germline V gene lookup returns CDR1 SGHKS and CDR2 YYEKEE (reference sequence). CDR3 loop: CASSLALYNEQFF. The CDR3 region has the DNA TGTGCCAGCAGCTTAGCTCTGTACAATGAGCAGTTCTTC.

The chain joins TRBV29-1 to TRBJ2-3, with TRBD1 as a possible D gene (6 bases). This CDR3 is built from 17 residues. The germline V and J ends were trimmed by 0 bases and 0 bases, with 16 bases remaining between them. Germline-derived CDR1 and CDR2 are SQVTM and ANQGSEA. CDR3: CSVEDPSTGPSTDTQYF. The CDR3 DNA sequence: TGCAGCGTTGAAGACCCCAGTACAGGGCCTAGCACAGATACGCAGTATTTT.

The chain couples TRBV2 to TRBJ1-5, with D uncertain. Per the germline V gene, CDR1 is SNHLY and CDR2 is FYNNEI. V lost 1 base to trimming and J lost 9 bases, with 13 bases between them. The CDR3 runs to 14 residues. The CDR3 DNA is TGTGCCAGCAGTGAAGTGACGGGAGGAGGGCCCCAGCATTTT. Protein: CASSEVTGGGPQHF.

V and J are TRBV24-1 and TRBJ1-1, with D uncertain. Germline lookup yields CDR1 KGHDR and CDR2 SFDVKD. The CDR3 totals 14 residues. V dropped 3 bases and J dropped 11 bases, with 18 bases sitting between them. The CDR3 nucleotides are TGTGCCACCAGTGATCCCATGGGGAGGGTAGGGGCTTTCTTT. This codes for CATSDPMGRVGAFF.

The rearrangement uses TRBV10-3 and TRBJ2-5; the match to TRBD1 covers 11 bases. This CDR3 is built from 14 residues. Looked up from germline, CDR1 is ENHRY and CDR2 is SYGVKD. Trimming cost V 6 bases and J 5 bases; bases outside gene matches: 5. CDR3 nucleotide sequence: TGTGCCATCAGGATGGGACAGGGGGAGGAGACCCAGTACTTC. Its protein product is CAIRMGQGEETQYF.

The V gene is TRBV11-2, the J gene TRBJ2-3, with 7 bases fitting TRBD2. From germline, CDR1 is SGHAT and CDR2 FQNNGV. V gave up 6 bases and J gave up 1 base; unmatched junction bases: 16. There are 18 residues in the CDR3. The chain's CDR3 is CASRSTRSLAVGTDTQYF. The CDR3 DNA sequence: TGTGCCAGCAGATCGACTAGGAGCCTAGCGGTCGGCACAGATACGCAGTATTTT.

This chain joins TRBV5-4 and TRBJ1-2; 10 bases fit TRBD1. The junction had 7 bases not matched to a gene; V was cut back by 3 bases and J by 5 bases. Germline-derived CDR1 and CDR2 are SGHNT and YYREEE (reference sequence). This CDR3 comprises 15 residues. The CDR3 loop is CASSYQDRGVYGYTF. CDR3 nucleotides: TGTGCCAGCAGCTACCAGGACAGGGGGGTTTATGGCTACACCTTC.

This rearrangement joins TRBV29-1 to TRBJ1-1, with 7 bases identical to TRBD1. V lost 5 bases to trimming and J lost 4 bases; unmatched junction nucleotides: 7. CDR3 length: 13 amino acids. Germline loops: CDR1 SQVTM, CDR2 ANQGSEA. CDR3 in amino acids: CSVRPGQPTEAFF. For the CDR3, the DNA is TGCAGCGTTCGACCGGGACAGCCCACTGAAGCTTTCTTT.

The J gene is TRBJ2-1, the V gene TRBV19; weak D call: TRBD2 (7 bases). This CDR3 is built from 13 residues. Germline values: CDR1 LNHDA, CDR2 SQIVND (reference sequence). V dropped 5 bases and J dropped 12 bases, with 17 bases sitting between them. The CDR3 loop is CASSEGGAPVQFF. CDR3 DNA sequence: TGTGCCAGTAGTGAAGGGGGGGCCCCCGTGCAGTTCTTC.

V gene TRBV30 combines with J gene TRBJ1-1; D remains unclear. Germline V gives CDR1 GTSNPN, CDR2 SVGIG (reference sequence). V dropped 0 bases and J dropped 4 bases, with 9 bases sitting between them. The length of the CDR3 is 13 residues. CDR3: CAWSVSAGTEAFF. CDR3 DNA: TGTGCCTGGAGTGTAAGCGCGGGCACTGAAGCTTTCTTT.

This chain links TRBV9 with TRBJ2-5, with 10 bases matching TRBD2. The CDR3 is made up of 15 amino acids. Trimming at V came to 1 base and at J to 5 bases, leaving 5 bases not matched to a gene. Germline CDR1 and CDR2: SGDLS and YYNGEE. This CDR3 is CASSVSGGARETQYF. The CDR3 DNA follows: TGTGCCAGCAGCGTAAGCGGGGGGGCCAGGGAGACCCAGTACTTC. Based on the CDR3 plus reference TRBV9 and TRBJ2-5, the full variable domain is DSGVTQTPKHLITATGQRVTLRCSPRSGDLSVYWYQQSLDQGLQFLIQYYNGEERAKGNILERFSAQQFPDLHSELNLSSLELGDSALYFCASSVSGGARETQYFGPGTRLLVL.

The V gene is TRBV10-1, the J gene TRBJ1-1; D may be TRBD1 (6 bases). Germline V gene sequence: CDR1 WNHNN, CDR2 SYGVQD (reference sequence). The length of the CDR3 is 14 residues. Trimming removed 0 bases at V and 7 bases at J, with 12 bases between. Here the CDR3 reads CASSESGNRDEAFF. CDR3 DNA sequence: TGCGCCAGCAGTGAGTCGGGGAACAGGGATGAAGCTTTCTTT.

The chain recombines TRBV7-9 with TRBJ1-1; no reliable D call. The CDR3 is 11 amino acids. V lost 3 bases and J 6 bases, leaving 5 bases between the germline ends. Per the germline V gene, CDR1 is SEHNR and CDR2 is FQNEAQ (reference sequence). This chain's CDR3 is CASSFESEAFF. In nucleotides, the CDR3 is TGTGCCAGCAGCTTTGAGTCTGAAGCTTTCTTT.

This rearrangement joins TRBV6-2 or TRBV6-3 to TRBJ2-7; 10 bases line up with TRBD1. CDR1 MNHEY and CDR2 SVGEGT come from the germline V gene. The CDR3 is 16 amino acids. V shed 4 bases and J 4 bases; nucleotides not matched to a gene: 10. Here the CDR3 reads CASSSRPGQGTYEQYF. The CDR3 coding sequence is TGTGCCAGCAGTTCAAGACCGGGACAGGGGACGTACGAGCAGTACTTC.

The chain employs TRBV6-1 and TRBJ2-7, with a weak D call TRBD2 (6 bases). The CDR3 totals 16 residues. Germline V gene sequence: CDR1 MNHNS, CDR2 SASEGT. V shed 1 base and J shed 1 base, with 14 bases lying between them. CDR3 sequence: CASSEGGLLRSYEQYF. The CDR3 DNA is TGTGCCAGCAGTGAAGGGGGACTCTTGAGATCCTACGAGCAGTACTTC.